This T cell receptor beta chain was captured by sequencing in a study of cytomegalovirus exposure and HLA in healthy donors. With 60 Vbeta and 13 Jbeta primers, the PCR was carried out. The data were produced by immunoSEQ multiplex PCR, yet TCRdb's version contains in-frame clones alone and is incomplete. Listed are under 200,000 clones; under 6.5% falls within the top ten. This CDR3 has 13 residues. CDR1 and CDR2 from the germline V gene are LNHDA and SQIVND (reference sequence). Trimming shortened V by 8 bases and J by 0 bases, and 10 bases separated the two germline ends. The chain links TRBV19 to TRBJ1-2, with D unclear. Sequencing was performed on PBMCs. The source is a young man in good health and CMV-seronegative. CDR3 nucleotide sequence: TGTGCCAGTTCCGGAGCGGCTAACTATGGCTACACCTTC. Amino acid sequence: CASSGAANYGYTF.